One and the same sample provided the 9 T cell receptor beta chains below, sequenced in a study of T cell repertoires in cytomegalovirus infection. TCRdb independently ran MiXCR on the reads; one entry per CDR3 protein. Of fewer than 400,000 distinct CDR3 sequences detected, 15% to 20% appear once; the ten largest clones hold roughly 8.7%. Sequenced sample: PBMCs. The receptors were gathered from a human donor in good health (CMV status not recorded). Some clones in this sample may be carry-over from other donors' samples.

This chain connects TRBV7-6 to TRBJ2-7; no clear D gene. The germline V and J ends were trimmed by 6 bases and 2 bases, with 20 bases remaining between them. CDR3 length: 16 amino acids. Germline V gene sequence: CDR1 SGHVS, CDR2 FNYEAQ. The CDR3 is CASRPVKGSGTYEQYF. The CDR3, as DNA: TGTGCCAGCAGACCAGTCAAGGGTTCTGGCACCTACGAGCAGTACTTC.

This chain joins TRBV4-1 and TRBJ1-6; D gene uncertain. The V gene's germline CDR1 is MGHRA and CDR2 YSYEKL. V dropped 0 bases and J dropped 7 bases, with 7 bases sitting between them. There are 14 residues in the CDR3. The CDR3 protein is CASSQDRANSPLHF. CDR3 DNA: TGCGCCAGCAGCCAAGATCGTGCGAATTCACCCCTCCACTTT.

This clonotype turned up a few times. The chain combines TRBV6-2 or TRBV6-3 with TRBJ1-1, with unresolved D. Looked up from germline, CDR1 is MNHEY and CDR2 is SVGEGT. The CDR3 sequence is 15 residues long. Trimming took 6 bases from V and 3 from J, leaving 17 bases between them. CDR3 sequence (DNA): TGTGCCAGCAGGACTCCACTATCGGACCACACTGAAGCTTTCTTT. This codes for CASRTPLSDHTEAFF.

V usage is TRBV5-5 and J usage is TRBJ2-5; D is unclear. Trimming shortened V by 0 bases and J by 0 bases, and 6 bases separated the two germline ends. Looked up from germline, CDR1 is SGHKS and CDR2 is YYEKEE (reference sequence). The CDR3 sequence is 14 residues long. The CDR3 coding sequence is TGTGCCAGCAGCTTGGCCGGACACCAAGAGACCCAGTACTTC. Translating gives CASSLAGHQETQYF.

This clonotype was found a few times. The rearrangement joins TRBV15 to TRBJ1-1; D is unresolved. CDR3 length equals 14 residues. The V gene lost 0 bases and the J gene lost 4 bases, with 9 bases spanning the gap. Germline V gives CDR1 LNHNV, CDR2 YYDKDF (reference sequence). The CDR3 here is CATSRDPGSTEAFF. Here the CDR3 DNA reads TGTGCCACCAGCAGAGATCCCGGGAGCACTGAAGCTTTCTTT.

This clonotype was observed many times. The chain employs TRBV7-2 and TRBJ1-2, with 7 bases that match TRBD1. CDR1 is SGHTA and CDR2 is FQGNSA in the germline V gene. The CDR3 loop spans 14 amino acids. Trimming removed 5 bases from V and 8 bases from J; junction bases left unmatched: 11. This chain's CDR3 is CASSIRQGLGGYTF. The CDR3, as DNA: TGTGCCAGCAGCATCAGACAGGGTCTTGGGGGCTACACCTTC.

The chain combines TRBV7-6 with TRBJ2-7; 7 bases are a match to TRBD2. This CDR3 contains 14 residues. The germline CDR1 and CDR2 sequences are SGHVS and FNYEAQ. V dropped 1 base and J dropped 6; count of bases not matched to a gene: 6. CDR3 DNA: TGTGCCAGCAGCTTAGTAGCGGGCTTTGGCGAGCAGTACTTC. Translating gives CASSLVAGFGEQYF.

This clonotype was observed a few times. The DNA of the CDR3 is TGTGCCACCAGTGCTAGCGGGGCGATCTCCTACAATGAGCAGTTCTTC. It encodes CATSASGAISYNEQFF. The rearrangement joins TRBV24-1 to TRBJ2-1, with 9 bases matching TRBD2. The ends lost 5 bases at V and 0 bases at J; junction bases unmatched: 4. The CDR3 loop spans 16 amino acids. The germline V gene encodes CDR1 KGHDR and CDR2 SFDVKD.

This chain joins TRBV20-1 and TRBJ2-3; 9 nucleotides agree with TRBD1. The CDR3 is made up of 16 amino acids. CDR1 DFQATT and CDR2 SNEGSKA come from the germline V gene (reference sequence). The trim removed 3 bases at V and 4 bases at J, leaving 11 bases unmatched. For the CDR3, the DNA is TGCAGTGCTAGTCGGGACAGGGCTTACTCCGCAGATACGCAGTATTTT. Translating it yields CSASRDRAYSADTQYF.